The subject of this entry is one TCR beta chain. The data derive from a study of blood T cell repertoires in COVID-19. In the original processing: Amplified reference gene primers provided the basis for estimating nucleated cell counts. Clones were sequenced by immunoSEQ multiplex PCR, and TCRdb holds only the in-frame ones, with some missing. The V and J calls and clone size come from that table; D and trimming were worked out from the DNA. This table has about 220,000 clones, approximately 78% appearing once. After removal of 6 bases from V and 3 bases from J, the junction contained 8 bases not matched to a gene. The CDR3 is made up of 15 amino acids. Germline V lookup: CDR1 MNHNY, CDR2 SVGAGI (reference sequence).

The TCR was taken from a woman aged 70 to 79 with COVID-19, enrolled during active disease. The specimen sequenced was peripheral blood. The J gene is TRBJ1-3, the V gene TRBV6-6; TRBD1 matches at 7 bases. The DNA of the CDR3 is TGTGCCAGCAGGAAGATACGACAGGGTGGAAACACCATATATTTT. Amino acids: CASRKIRQGGNTIYF.